This T cell receptor (beta chain) came from a study of molecular identifiers for immune sequencing clone quantification. TCRdb re-analysed the PCR reads in MiXCR, keeping a single row per CDR3 protein. The sample has 300,000 to 400,000 distinct CDR3 sequences, 24% seen once. There are many counts of this clonotype. Its antigen remains unidentified. From germline, CDR1 is SGHRS and CDR2 YFSETQ. This CDR3 is 15 amino acids long. V gave up 0 bases and J gave up 1 base, with 10 bases separating them. Findings and limits, study-wide: Jurkat TCR RNA spiked in from one cell (amid about a million naive cells) was reportedly detectable. Effector cells had over 98% of their molecules in clones above 20 RNA copies, while naive cells had under 1%.

CD8+CD4-CCR7+CD45RA+ sorting gave the naive CD8 T cells. The sample was naive CD8+ T cells from blood, with Jurkat cell RNA spiked in. As for subset: FACS-sorted CD8+CD4-CCR7+CD45RA+ naive T cells. The TCR sequence derives from a human donor in good health. Some libraries in this study had Jurkat cell RNA spiked in. The V gene is TRBV5-1, the J gene TRBJ2-5; a weak D match, TRBD1 (6 bases). CDR3 in amino acids: CASSLDGDIQETQYF. The CDR3 DNA reads TGCGCCAGCAGCTTGGACGGGGACATCCAAGAGACCCAGTACTTC.